The 14 T cell receptor beta chains below all came from one sample that was sequenced in a study of cytomegalovirus exposure and HLA in healthy donors (dated by TCRdb to about 2017). The library was produced with the immunoSEQ multiplex PCR assay. For the multiplex PCR, a mixture combining 60 forward primers for TCR Vbeta segments and 13 reverse primers for TCR Jbeta segments was used. Sourced from immuneACCESS, this table was stored by TCRdb with only in-frame sequences that have V and J called. A share of the clones is absent; for the studies checked, an unresolved V gene accounts for under half, and the remainder has no known explanation. Within this sample are 100,000 to 120,000 clones, with almost 70% of them counted one time only. Jointly, the top ten make up 3.2% of the sample. Sequencing was carried out using PBMCs. The receptor set was obtained from a man in his thirties or forties in good health and CMV-seronegative.

The chain uses TRBV5-1 and TRBJ2-3; no clear D. CDR3 length: 15 amino acids. The V gene's germline CDR1 is SGHRS and CDR2 YFSETQ. Trimming removed 4 bases at V and 0 bases at J, with 12 bases between. CDR3 DNA sequence: TGCGCCAGCAGCCCGTCTCAGCGAAGCACAGATACGCAGTATTTT. Amino acids: CASSPSQRSTDTQYF.

This sequence joins TRBV18 and TRBJ2-1, with TRBD2 matching 7 bases. Germline CDR1 KGHSH, CDR2 LQKENI. With V trimmed by 3 bases and J by 5 bases, 7 bases remained unmatched. The CDR3 is made up of 15 amino acids. The CDR3 nucleotides read TGTGCCAGCTCACCCCCGGGACTAACCGACAATGAGCAGTTCTTC. The encoded protein is CASSPPGLTDNEQFF.

The CDR3 is CASSPGGTSGYTF. Here the CDR3 DNA reads TGTGCCAGCAGTCCAGGGGGCACCTCGGGCTACACCTTC. This chain uses TRBV6-1 with TRBJ1-2; 8 bases agree with TRBD1. J lost 8 bases, V lost 5 bases, and 7 bases had no gene match. CDR1 and CDR2 from the germline V gene are MNHNS and SASEGT. The length of the CDR3 is 13 residues.

This chain uses TRBV7-2 with TRBJ2-7; 7 positions match TRBD1. The germline V gene encodes CDR1 SGHTA and CDR2 FQGNSA. This CDR3 spans 15 amino acids. The trim removed 5 bases at V and 6 bases at J, leaving 13 bases unmatched. The CDR3 DNA follows: TGTGCCAGCAGCCCACAATCGACAGGGCTGGGCGAGCAGTACTTC. Translation gives CASSPQSTGLGEQYF.

This clone has only a few counts. The chain has TRBV27 and TRBJ2-7; D gene ambiguous. Trimming took 2 bases from V and 6 from J, leaving 17 bases between them. This CDR3 has 15 residues. CDR1 is MNHEY, CDR2 SMNVEV, per germline (reference sequence). DNA of the CDR3: TGTGCCAGCAGTTTAGGGTTACAGTACTTTTCCGAGCAGTACTTC. It is translated as CASSLGLQYFSEQYF.

V gene TRBV12-5 combines with J gene TRBJ2-1, with TRBD2 matching 11 bases. The CDR3 extends over 16 amino acids. Trimming removed 2 bases from V and 0 bases from J; junction bases left unmatched: 0. Germline CDR1 is LGHNT and CDR2 is FRNRAP. The CDR3 nucleotides are TGTGCTAGTGGTTTGACTAGCGGGAGCTCCTACAATGAGCAGTTCTTC. Translation: CASGLTSGSSYNEQFF.

Comments on this clone: The identical CDR3 is also encoded by other nucleotide sequences in the sample. The chain recombines TRBV7-8 with TRBJ2-7, with D perhaps TRBD1 (6 bases). Trimming removed 7 bases at V and 4 bases at J, with 14 bases between. Germline lookup yields CDR1 SGHVS and CDR2 FQNEAQ. The CDR3 is 13 amino acids. The CDR3 coding sequence is TGTGCCAGCAAGCAGGGGCAGGCATACGAGCAGTACTTC. This codes for CASKQGQAYEQYF.

The chain combines TRBV5-6 with TRBJ2-7, with TRBD2 identical over 7 bases. Germline V CDR1 and CDR2: SGHDT, YYEEEE. V lost 4 bases, J lost 1 base, and 8 bases stayed unmatched. The CDR3 has 15 amino acids. The CDR3 DNA sequence: TGTGCCAGCAGCGCCTGGGGGGGGAATTCCTACGAGCAGTACTTC. Encoded protein: CASSAWGGNSYEQYF.

The chain couples TRBV27 to TRBJ1-1; D might be TRBD1 (6 bases). Trimming stripped 4 bases from V and 1 base from J, with 16 bases between. Germline V lookup: CDR1 MNHEY, CDR2 SMNVEV (reference sequence). The length of the CDR3 is 16 residues. In nucleotides, the CDR3 is TGTGCCAGCAGTTCCCCTTTCGGACAGACGAACACTGAAGCTTTCTTT. Translating it yields CASSSPFGQTNTEAFF.

V usage is TRBV13 and J usage is TRBJ2-7; 7 bases agree with TRBD1. Germline V CDR1 and CDR2: PRHDT, FYEKMQ (reference sequence). The length of the CDR3 is 14 residues. Trimming removed 4 bases from V and 3 bases from J; junction bases left unmatched: 6. The CDR3 spells CASSSGQDFYEQYF. CDR3 DNA sequence: TGTGCCAGCAGCTCCGGACAGGATTTCTACGAGCAGTACTTC.

The rearrangement uses TRBV6-1 and TRBJ1-1, with a possible D match to TRBD1 (6 bases). The CDR3 is made up of 13 amino acids. CDR1 and CDR2 (germline): MNHNS, SASEGT. V was clipped by 4 bases and J by 6 bases, with 12 bases between them. The CDR3 protein is CASSVRGSAEAFF. In nucleotides, the CDR3 is TGTGCCAGCAGTGTCAGGGGCTCGGCTGAAGCTTTCTTT.

The V gene is TRBV9, the J gene TRBJ2-1, with D perhaps matching TRBD1 (6 bases). CDR3 size: 15 residues. Germline CDR1 is SGDLS and CDR2 is YYNGEE. The germline V and J ends were trimmed by 3 bases and 5 bases, with 15 bases remaining between them. The CDR3 region is CASSGAQGNNNEQFF. CDR3 in DNA: TGTGCCAGCAGCGGAGCCCAGGGGAATAACAATGAGCAGTTCTTC.

This sequence joins TRBV9 and TRBJ1-1; 11 positions agree with TRBD1. The CDR3 spans 16 residues. The germline CDR1 and CDR2 sequences are SGDLS and YYNGEE. With 3 bases clipped from V and 0 bases from J, the junction kept 4 bases outside the gene matches. CDR3 protein: CASSGRTGGLNTEAFF. CDR3 DNA sequence: TGTGCCAGCAGCGGGCGGACAGGGGGCCTGAACACTGAAGCTTTCTTT.

J is TRBJ1-2 and V is TRBV9; D not resolved. CDR3 size: 15 residues. Germline V gives CDR1 SGDLS, CDR2 YYNGEE. Trimming pared 4 bases from V and 2 bases from J, leaving 15 bases between. CDR3 in amino acids: CASSPSAEVNYGYTF. The CDR3 DNA follows: TGTGCCAGCAGCCCATCAGCGGAGGTAAACTATGGCTACACCTTC.